The source of this TCR beta chain is a study of cytomegalovirus exposure and HLA in healthy donors. Study-level information: In an early release, HLA-typed donors contributed tens of millions of unique TCR sequences. Overall study findings and caveats: Within an earlier analysis, most TCR beta V segments proved productive either about 90% or about 30% of the time.

Comment on this clone: Its antigen is not identified.

In the PCR, 60 Vbeta and 13 Jbeta primers were used. The data were produced by immunoSEQ multiplex PCR, yet TCRdb's version contains in-frame clones alone and is incomplete. The data contain 150,000 to 200,000 clones, approximately 78% of them singletons. CDR1 is SSHAT, CDR2 FNYEAQ, per germline (reference sequence). Trimming removed 1 base at V and 6 bases at J, with 8 bases between. The CDR3 spans 13 residues. The sample consisted of PBMCs. The gene calls are TRBV7-7 and TRBJ2-3, with unresolved D. The TCR comes from a woman aged 45-65 years in good health and CMV-seropositive. The CDR3 protein is CASSLGHPDTQYF. CDR3 nucleotide sequence: TGTGCCAGCAGCTTAGGACACCCGGATACGCAGTATTTT.